This passage covers 26 T cell receptor beta chains from one sample sequenced in a study of T cell responses to AZD1222 COVID-19 vaccine. Sequencing was performed with immunoSEQ multiplex PCR; in TCRdb, only in-frame clones are kept and a portion is missing. This sample has about 150,000 clones, with about nine tenths found just once. Specimen: peripheral blood, collected on day 0 of AZD1222 vaccination. The source of these receptors is an adult in good health.

CDR3 in DNA: TGCGCCAGCAGTAGTCTAGCGCTAAACACCGGGGAGCTGTTTTTT. Translated: CASSSLALNTGELFF. The rearrangement links TRBV5-1 to TRBJ2-2; D is possibly TRBD2 (6 bases). V was cut by 5 bases and J by 2 bases, with 13 bases left in between. CDR1 SGHRS and CDR2 YFSETQ come from the germline V gene. The CDR3 runs 15 residues.

The rearrangement joins TRBV11-1 to TRBJ1-1; perhaps TRBD1 as D (5 bases). The ends were cut back, 6 bases at V and 1 base at J, with 15 bases in the middle. CDR1 and CDR2 (germline): SGHAT, FQDESV (reference sequence). This CDR3 is built from 15 residues. CDR3 amino acids: CASRPAPGTNTEAFF. For the CDR3, the DNA is TGTGCCAGCAGACCCGCCCCCGGGACGAACACTGAAGCTTTCTTT.

This chain links TRBV6-2 or TRBV6-3 with TRBJ2-7; 8 bases are a match to TRBD2. Trimming at V came to 4 bases and at J to 3 bases, leaving 11 bases not matched to a gene. Germline V CDR1 and CDR2: MNHEY, SVGEGT. The CDR3 extends over 16 amino acids. This chain's CDR3 is CASSWPAGGLDYEQYF. The CDR3, as DNA: TGTGCCAGCAGTTGGCCGGCGGGGGGTTTAGACTACGAGCAGTACTTC.

As for this clone: Distinct nucleotide sequences in the sample also encode this CDR3. The chain has TRBV27 and TRBJ2-1, with 13 nucleotides matching TRBD2. This CDR3 spans 16 amino acids. Germline lookup yields CDR1 MNHEY and CDR2 SMNVEV (reference sequence). J lost 6 bases, V lost 1 base, and 3 bases had no gene match. In DNA form, the CDR3 reads TGTGCCAGCAGTTTATTGACTAGCGGGAGGCCCAATGAGCAGTTCTTC. It is translated as CASSLLTSGRPNEQFF.

This chain connects TRBV5-4 to TRBJ1-2; 8 nucleotides line up with TRBD1. Trimming cost V 1 base and J 6 bases; bases outside gene matches: 11. The CDR3 contains 16 residues. CDR1 and CDR2 from the germline V gene are SGHNT and YYREEE (reference sequence). The CDR3 DNA reads TGTGCCAGCAGCTTGTTCGACGGCAGGGGGCGTGATGGCTACACCTTC. It encodes CASSLFDGRGRDGYTF.

CDR3 amino acids: CASSPGLAGYNEQFF. Here the CDR3 DNA reads TGTGCCAGCAGCCCGGGACTAGCGGGATACAATGAGCAGTTCTTC. This chain uses TRBV5-5 with TRBJ2-1; 13 bases map to TRBD2. This CDR3 spans 15 amino acids. CDR1 is SGHKS and CDR2 is YYEKEE in the germline V gene (reference sequence). J lost 4 bases, V lost 4 bases, and 2 bases had no gene match.

The chain has TRBV5-6 and TRBJ2-7; 10 bases fit TRBD2. The V gene's germline CDR1 is SGHDT and CDR2 YYEEEE. The V segment lost 6 bases and the J segment 4 bases; nucleotides outside the gene matches: 7. The CDR3 extends over 14 amino acids. The CDR3 loop is CASTFLAGDYEQYF. CDR3 nucleotides: TGTGCCAGCACCTTTCTAGCGGGGGATTACGAGCAGTACTTC.

This chain connects TRBV27 to TRBJ1-2; D perhaps matches TRBD1 (6 bases). The length of the CDR3 is 12 residues. The V end was cut by 4 bases, the J end by 8 bases, with 11 bases between. The germline V gene has CDR1 MNHEY and CDR2 SMNVEV (reference sequence). CDR3 in amino acids: CASSSGARGYTF. The CDR3 coding sequence is TGTGCCAGCAGTTCAGGGGCACGGGGCTACACCTTC.

The chain carries TRBV28 and TRBJ1-1; D ambiguous. The germline V gene has CDR1 MDHEN and CDR2 SYDVKM. Trimming cost V 8 bases and J 5 bases, with 12 bases left between them. CDR3 length equals 12 residues. The CDR3 DNA sequence: TGTGCCAGCCGGAGGGAAAAGACTGAAGCTTTCTTT. This gives the protein CASRREKTEAFF.

The CDR3 reads CASSPWTDNTEAFF. CDR3 nucleotide sequence: TGTGCCAGTAGTCCCTGGACAGATAACACTGAAGCTTTCTTT. The chain uses TRBV19 and TRBJ1-1; tentative D call: TRBD1 (6 bases). The V and J ends lost 5 bases and 2 bases respectively, with 12 bases between them. CDR1 and CDR2 (germline): LNHDA, SQIVND (reference sequence). This CDR3 contains 14 residues.

The rearrangement joins TRBV5-6 to TRBJ1-1; D is unresolved. The V gene lost 4 bases and the J gene lost 1 base, with 2 bases spanning the gap. From germline, CDR1 is SGHDT and CDR2 YYEEEE. The CDR3 totals 11 residues. The chain's CDR3 is CASSRNTEAFF. DNA of the CDR3: TGTGCCAGCAGCCGGAACACTGAAGCTTTCTTT.

The chain combines TRBV6-5 with TRBJ2-1, with TRBD2 as a possible D gene (5 bases). This CDR3 has 15 residues. In germline, CDR1 is MNHEY, CDR2 SVGAGI. Trimming removed 2 bases from V and 0 bases from J, with 8 bases in between. The CDR3 DNA sequence: TGTGCCAGCAGTTACACGGGAACCTCCTACAATGAGCAGTTCTTC. Its translation: CASSYTGTSYNEQFF.

This sequence joins TRBV7-3 and TRBJ2-5; 9 bases match TRBD1. The junction had 4 bases not matched to a gene; V was cut back by 4 bases and J by 7 bases. Germline V lookup: CDR1 SGHTA, CDR2 FQGTGA. This CDR3 has 13 amino acids. CDR3 loop: CASSSGTGWTQYF. CDR3 in DNA: TGTGCCAGCAGCTCCGGGACAGGGTGGACCCAGTACTTC.

This rearrangement joins TRBV9 to TRBJ2-1; TRBD2 agrees at 7 bases. Germline V gene sequence: CDR1 SGDLS, CDR2 YYNGEE. With 2 bases clipped from V and 0 bases from J, the junction kept 2 bases outside the gene matches. The CDR3 contains 15 residues. The CDR3 bases are TGTGCCAGCAGCGTGACTAGCCTCTCCTACAATGAGCAGTTCTTC. This translates into CASSVTSLSYNEQFF.

V usage is TRBV29-1 and J usage is TRBJ2-7, with TRBD1 identical over 12 bases. Trimming took 3 bases from V and 4 from J; bases not matched to a gene: 4. CDR1 and CDR2 from the germline V gene are SQVTM and ANQGSEA. This CDR3 spans 14 amino acids. The CDR3 region is CSVDGTGGRYEQYF. CDR3 nucleotide sequence: TGCAGCGTTGATGGGACAGGGGGCAGGTACGAGCAGTACTTC.

This clone occurred a few times. The CDR3 loop reads CASRKGTGQGNTIYF. The CDR3 region has the DNA TGTGCCAGCAGAAAAGGGACAGGGCAAGGAAACACCATATATTTT. This sequence joins TRBV6-5 and TRBJ1-3, with TRBD1 matching 9 bases. This CDR3 contains 15 residues. V shed 6 bases and J 4 bases; nucleotides not matched to a gene: 7. Germline V gene sequence: CDR1 MNHEY, CDR2 SVGAGI.

This chain links TRBV11-2 with TRBJ1-1; no reliable D call. The CDR3 has 12 residues. Deletions cut 0 bases from V and 11 bases from J, with 10 bases between. Per the germline V gene, CDR1 is SGHAT and CDR2 is FQNNGV. The CDR3 coding sequence is TGTGCCAGCAGCTTAGACTTTTTCGGGGCTTTCTTT. Its translation is CASSLDFFGAFF.

The chain has TRBV30 and TRBJ1-1; D gene unclear. CDR1 is GTSNPN, CDR2 SVGIG, per germline (reference sequence). This CDR3 has 15 residues. The V and J ends lost 0 bases and 10 bases respectively, with 21 bases between them. The CDR3 spells CAWSVPQPPKLGAFF. The CDR3 nucleotides read TGTGCCTGGAGTGTCCCGCAACCTCCAAAACTCGGAGCTTTCTTT.

This clone appeared a single time. J is TRBJ2-1 and V is TRBV3-1 (or the pseudogene TRBV3-2), with 9 nucleotides matching TRBD2. There are 14 residues in the CDR3. Germline V lookup: CDR1 LGHDT, CDR2 YNNKEL (reference sequence). Losses at the gene ends were 2 bases for V and 11 bases for J; bases not matched to a gene: 7. CDR3 DNA sequence: TGTGCCAGCAGCCAAAGGGCTAGCGGGGCAAAGCAGTTCTTC. Translated, it gives CASSQRASGAKQFF.

The chain combines TRBV30 with TRBJ2-1, with 7 bases matching TRBD2. The germline V gene has CDR1 GTSNPN and CDR2 SVGIG (reference sequence). The length of the CDR3 is 14 residues. The V gene end was trimmed by 3 bases and the J gene end by 1 base; junction bases not matched to a gene: 3. The chain's CDR3 is CAWRGGSSYNEQFF. CDR3 nucleotide sequence: TGTGCCTGGAGGGGGGGGAGTTCCTACAATGAGCAGTTCTTC.

V and J are TRBV5-6 and TRBJ1-5; maybe TRBD1 (6 bases). Germline values: CDR1 SGHDT, CDR2 YYEEEE. The CDR3 contains 16 residues. Trimming left V 3 bases short and J 2 bases short, with 15 bases between. The CDR3 nucleotides read TGTGCCAGCAGCTACCTGGACAGTCGAGGCAATCAGCCCCAGCATTTT. Translating gives CASSYLDSRGNQPQHF.

V is TRBV7-3 and J is TRBJ2-1, with D hard to call. Germline-derived CDR1 and CDR2 are SGHTA and FQGTGA. CDR3 length equals 16 residues. The ends were cut back, 2 bases at V and 0 bases at J, with 11 bases in the middle. CDR3 loop: CASSLFTASSYNEQFF. The CDR3, as DNA: TGTGCCAGCAGCTTATTTACCGCAAGCTCCTACAATGAGCAGTTCTTC.

The rearrangement uses TRBV9 and TRBJ2-1; 8 bases are a match to TRBD1. The V gene end was trimmed by 3 bases and the J gene end by 9 bases; junction bases not matched to a gene: 8. The germline V gene has CDR1 SGDLS and CDR2 YYNGEE. CDR3 length: 14 residues. Here the CDR3 reads CASSAFGQGGEQFF. DNA of the CDR3: TGTGCCAGCAGCGCGTTCGGACAGGGCGGTGAGCAGTTCTTC. The full variable domain, in which reference TRBV9 and TRBJ2-1 provide the parts outside the CDR3, is DSGVTQTPKHLITATGQRVTLRCSPRSGDLSVYWYQQSLDQGLQFLIQYYNGEERAKGNILERFSAQQFPDLHSELNLSSLELGDSALYFCASSAFGQGGEQFFGPGTRLTVL.

Turning to this clone: Other DNA sequences in the sample encode the same CDR3. The V and J genes are TRBV7-2 and TRBJ1-1; unclear D gene. CDR3 length equals 14 residues. V lost 3 bases and J lost 1, with 9 bases in between. CDR1 and CDR2 (germline): SGHTA, FQGNSA. CDR3 sequence reads: CASSLRTGNTEAFF. In nucleotides, the CDR3 is TGTGCCAGCAGCTTGCGTACGGGGAACACTGAAGCTTTCTTT.

This clone has a single count. The gene calls are TRBV5-4 and TRBJ2-7; TRBD1 agrees at 8 bases. V shed 5 bases and J 0 bases; nucleotides not matched to a gene: 4. The CDR3 spans 14 residues. Germline-derived CDR1 and CDR2 are SGHNT and YYREEE (reference sequence). The CDR3 loop reads CASRTGTGSYEQYF. The CDR3 DNA follows: TGTGCCAGCAGGACCGGGACAGGCTCCTACGAGCAGTACTTC.

This chain joins TRBV19 and TRBJ2-2; TRBD1 might be the D (6 bases). Germline V gene data show CDR1 as LNHDA and CDR2 as SQIVND (reference sequence). CDR3 length equals 16 residues. Deletions cut 2 bases from V and 2 bases from J, with 12 bases between. The CDR3 loop is CASSIWSGANTGELFF. In nucleotides, the CDR3 is TGTGCCAGTAGTATATGGTCAGGGGCCAACACCGGGGAGCTGTTTTTT.